This TCR beta chain was identified in a study of CD8+CD57+ T cells in acquired aplastic anemia. Study context: Recorded DNA amounts for sorted CD4+ and CD8+ cells had an average of 3.2 ug.

It was genomic DNA that served as the template for profiling TCR beta VDJ and CDR3. TCRdb re-called the reads with MiXCR, one entry per CDR3 protein. Here the sample spans some 150,000 distinct CDR3 sequences, 41% being singletons. This clonotype appeared a single time. This may stem from a read error, because a much larger clone lies one nucleotide away. Germline loops: CDR1 LGHNA, CDR2 YNFKEQ. This CDR3 has 17 residues. The chain carries TRBV4-2 and TRBJ2-7; 7 bases are shared with TRBD2. This TCR derives from a human donor in good health, serving as a control. The sample was sorted CD4+, CD8+, or CD8+CD57+ T cells (not recorded which) from PBMCs. The CDR3 sequence is CASSQLRGVTENYEQCF. The CDR3 bases are TGTGCCAGCAGCCAGCTACGGGGGGTCACAGAGAACTACGAGCAGTGCTTC.